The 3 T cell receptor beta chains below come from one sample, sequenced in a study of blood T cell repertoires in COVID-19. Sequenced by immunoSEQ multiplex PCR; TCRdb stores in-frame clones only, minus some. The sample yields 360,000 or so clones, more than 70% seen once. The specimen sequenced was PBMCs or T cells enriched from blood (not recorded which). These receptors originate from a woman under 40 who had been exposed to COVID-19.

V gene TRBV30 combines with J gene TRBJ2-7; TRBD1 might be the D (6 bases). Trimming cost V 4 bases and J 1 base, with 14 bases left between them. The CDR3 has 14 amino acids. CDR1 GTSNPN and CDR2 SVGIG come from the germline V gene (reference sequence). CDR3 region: CAWNGQIDSYEQYF. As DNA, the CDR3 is TGTGCCTGGAACGGACAGATCGATTCCTACGAGCAGTACTTC. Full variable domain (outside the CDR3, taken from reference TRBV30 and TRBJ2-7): SQTIHQWPATLVQPVGSPLSLECTVEGTSNPNLYWYRQAAGRGLQLLFYSVGIGQISSEVPQNLSASRPQDRQFILSSKKLLLSDSGFYLCAWNGQIDSYEQYFGPGTRLTVT.

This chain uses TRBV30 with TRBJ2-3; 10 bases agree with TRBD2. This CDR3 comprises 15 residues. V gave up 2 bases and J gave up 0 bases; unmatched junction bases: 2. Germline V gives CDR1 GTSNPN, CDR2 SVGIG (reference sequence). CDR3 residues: CAWSKAGGSTDTQYF. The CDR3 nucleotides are TGTGCCTGGAGTAAAGCGGGGGGGAGCACAGATACGCAGTATTTT.

The CDR3 spells CASSYDSPTSYTYEQYF. CDR3 nucleotides: TGCGCCAGCAGCTACGACTCCCCGACTAGCTACACCTACGAGCAGTACTTC. This sequence joins TRBV5-1 and TRBJ2-7; 7 bases fit TRBD2. CDR1 and CDR2 (germline): SGHRS, YFSETQ. The CDR3 runs to 17 residues. The V segment lost 3 bases and the J segment 2 bases; nucleotides outside the gene matches: 14.